This entry features one TCR beta chain sequence. CDR3 size: 15 residues. Looked up from germline, CDR1 is SGHTA and CDR2 is FQGNSA. Unmatched junction bases numbered 3, after V lost 3 bases and J lost 1 base. Authors' data handling: Nucleated cell counts were estimated from reference gene primer amplification. The method was immunoSEQ multiplex PCR; TCRdb's version includes in-frame clones alone and lacks a portion of them. V, J and clone size derive from that table, while D and trimming were established from the DNA sequence. The sample has 200,000 to 250,000 clones, around 83% seen once; the top ten hold 7% to 10%. This entry comes from a study of blood T cell repertoires in COVID-19. Study at large: The analysed material was cDNA or gDNA that came from T cells, B-cell-depleted T cells, or PBMCs.

Patients from Seattle were sampled longitudinally, starting during active infection. This rearrangement joins TRBV7-2 to TRBJ2-3; 8 positions agree with TRBD1. The material sequenced was peripheral blood. The TCR sequence derives from an elderly woman with COVID-19, enrolled during active disease. CDR3 protein: CASSLDRDRTDTQYF. The CDR3 coding sequence is TGTGCCAGCAGCTTGGACAGGGACCGCACAGATACGCAGTATTTT.